This T cell receptor beta chain came from a study of cytomegalovirus exposure and HLA in healthy donors. The donors were healthy bone marrow donors. This PCR relied on a set of 60 Vbeta primers and 13 Jbeta primers. Here immunoSEQ multiplex PCR was the method, and the copy in TCRdb shows in-frame clones only, minus some. This table holds approximately 220,000 clones, roughly 83% found once. Between the trimmed V and J ends, which lost 6 bases and 1 base, there was a span of 7 bases. The CDR3 runs 13 residues. From germline, CDR1 is SQVTM and CDR2 ANQGSEA. The clonotype originates from a boy between 2 and 10 years old in good health and CMV-seronegative. The chain links TRBV29-1 to TRBJ2-6; D call uncertain. Specimen: PBMCs. In DNA form, the CDR3 reads TGCAGCGTGAAGGAGTCTGGGGCCAACGTCCTGACTTTC. Its protein product is CSVKESGANVLTF. Variable domain in full (rest from reference TRBV29-1 and TRBJ2-6): SAVISQKPSRDICQRGTSLTIQCQVDSQVTMMFWYRQQPGQSLTLIATANQGSEATYESGFVIDKFPISRPNLTFSTLTVSNMSPEDSSIYLCSVKESGANVLTFGAGSRLTVL.